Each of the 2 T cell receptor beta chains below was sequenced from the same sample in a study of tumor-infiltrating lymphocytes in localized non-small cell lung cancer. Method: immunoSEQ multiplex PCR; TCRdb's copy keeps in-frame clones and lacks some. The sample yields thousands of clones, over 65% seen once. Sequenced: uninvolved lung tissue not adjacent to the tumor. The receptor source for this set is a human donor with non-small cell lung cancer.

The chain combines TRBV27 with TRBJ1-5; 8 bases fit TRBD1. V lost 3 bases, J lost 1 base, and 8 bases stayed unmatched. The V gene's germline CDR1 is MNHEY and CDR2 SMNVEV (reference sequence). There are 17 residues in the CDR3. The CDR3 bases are TGTGCCAGCAGTTTCCTCCCGACAGGGGAGAGCAATCAGCCCCAGCATTTT. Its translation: CASSFLPTGESNQPQHF.

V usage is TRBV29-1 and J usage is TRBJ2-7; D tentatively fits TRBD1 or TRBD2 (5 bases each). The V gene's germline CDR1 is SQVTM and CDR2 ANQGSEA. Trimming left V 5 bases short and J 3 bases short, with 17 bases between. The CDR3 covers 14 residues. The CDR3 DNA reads TGCAGCGTTTCCCTCGGGGCAGGGAGCTACGAGCAGTACTTC. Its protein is CSVSLGAGSYEQYF.